One TCR beta chain is described in this entry. When sampled, the donors appeared nominally healthy, though they likely had unrecorded immune exposures. There are 16 residues in the CDR3. These data are taken from a study of cytomegalovirus exposure and HLA in healthy donors. PCR amplification relied on 60 Vbeta primers (plus 13 Jbeta primers). Method: immunoSEQ multiplex PCR; TCRdb's copy keeps in-frame clones and lacks some. Here the sample spans fewer than 200,000 clones, 80% being singletons. This chain connects TRBV12-2 to TRBJ1-5. TRBV12-2 is an annotated pseudogene. The TCR sequence derives from a boy aged 5-17 years in good health and CMV-seronegative. Sequencing used PBMCs. CDR3 DNA sequence: TGTGCAAGTCGCTTGGAGAGGGCAGTATCAAATCAGCCCCAGCATTTT. Protein: CASRLERAVSNQPQHF.